The 18 T cell receptor beta chains below come from one sample, sequenced in a study of blood T cell repertoires in COVID-19. Produced via immunoSEQ multiplex PCR; TCRdb's table is partial and in-frame only. The sample has 200,000 to 250,000 clones, around 80% seen once. Sequenced material: peripheral blood. The receptors come from a woman older than 75 with active or convalescent COVID-19.

This chain connects TRBV6-4 to TRBJ1-1; 7 bases line up with TRBD1. Per the germline V gene, CDR1 is MRHNA and CDR2 is SNTAGT. Germline trimming cut 10 bases from V and 0 bases from J; bases unmatched to any gene: 11. CDR3 size: 15 residues. The CDR3 DNA sequence: TGTGCCACCATGATCGGACAGGCTATGAACACTGAAGCTTTCTTT. Its protein is CATMIGQAMNTEAFF.

The chain has TRBV5-8 and TRBJ2-7, with 8 bases that match TRBD1. The CDR3 is 14 amino acids. V lost 5 bases and J lost 2; bases outside the gene matches: 6. The germline gives CDR1 SGHTS, CDR2 YDEGEE. In nucleotides, the CDR3 is TGTGCCAGCAGGCTCAGGACAGGGACCTACGAGCAGTACTTC. The encoded protein is CASRLRTGTYEQYF.

This chain uses TRBV6-5 with TRBJ1-5; 7 nucleotides agree with TRBD1. The V gene's germline CDR1 is MNHEY and CDR2 SVGAGI. The CDR3 runs 16 residues. J lost 4 bases, V lost 0 bases, and 6 bases had no gene match. The CDR3, as DNA: TGTGCCAGCAGTTACTCGGCCGGGACAGCTAATCAGCCCCAGCATTTT. Amino acids: CASSYSAGTANQPQHF.

V is TRBV6-5 and J is TRBJ2-1; 7 bases line up with TRBD2. J lost 4 bases, V lost 4 bases, and 4 bases had no gene match. The CDR3 covers 14 residues. Germline V CDR1 and CDR2: MNHEY, SVGAGI. The CDR3 coding sequence is TGTGCCAGCAGTTCGTGGGGGGGGTACAATGAGCAGTTCTTC. Translated, it gives CASSSWGGYNEQFF.

The chain carries TRBV6-2 or TRBV6-3 and TRBJ1-4, with D tentatively TRBD1 (5 bases). Trimming took 0 bases from V and 0 from J, leaving 11 bases between them. The germline CDR1 and CDR2 sequences are MNHEY and SVGEGT. CDR3 size: 17 residues. CDR3 DNA sequence: TGTGCCAGCAGTTACTCCGCAGGGATTGCAACTAATGAAAAACTGTTTTTT. Protein: CASSYSAGIATNEKLFF.

The V gene is TRBV10-2, the J gene TRBJ1-1; D is unclear. The CDR3 length is 14 residues. Deletions cut 3 bases from V and 3 bases from J, with 11 bases between. From germline, CDR1 is WSHSY and CDR2 SAAADI. The CDR3 loop is CASSDRSVHTEAFF. The CDR3 nucleotides read TGCGCCAGCAGTGACAGGTCGGTACACACTGAAGCTTTCTTT.

The V and J genes are TRBV6-5 and TRBJ2-5; 7 nucleotides align to TRBD1. CDR1 is MNHEY, CDR2 SVGAGI, per germline. After removal of 5 bases from V and 7 bases from J, the junction contained 4 bases not matched to a gene. CDR3 size: 12 residues. The CDR3 coding sequence is TGTGCCAGCAGTCAGACAGGGATGACCCAGTACTTC. This translates into CASSQTGMTQYF.

The chain recombines TRBV28 with TRBJ2-6; D perhaps matches TRBD1 (6 bases). Looked up from germline, CDR1 is MDHEN and CDR2 is SYDVKM. This CDR3 contains 15 residues. V shed 4 bases and J shed 0 bases, with 7 bases lying between them. For the CDR3, the DNA is TGTGCCAGCAGTTCGACAGGCTCTGGGGCCAACGTCCTGACTTTC. This gives the protein CASSSTGSGANVLTF.

As DNA, the CDR3 is TGTGCCAGCAGCTTAGCCTTCGGGACTAGCGCCAATGAGCAGTTCTTC. Translating gives CASSLAFGTSANEQFF. V and J are TRBV7-9 and TRBJ2-1, with TRBD2 identical over 10 bases. J lost 6 bases, V lost 0 bases, and 5 bases had no gene match. Germline V gene data show CDR1 as SEHNR and CDR2 as FQNEAQ (reference sequence). The CDR3 is 16 residues long.

The J gene is TRBJ2-3, the V gene TRBV11-2, with 14 positions matching TRBD2. Germline CDR1 is SGHAT and CDR2 is FQNNGV. The V segment lost 2 bases and the J segment 4 bases; nucleotides outside the gene matches: 5. The CDR3 consists of 17 residues. CDR3: CASSLTLGLAGADTQYF. DNA of the CDR3: TGTGCCAGCAGCTTAACTTTGGGACTAGCGGGAGCAGATACGCAGTATTTT.

The chain carries TRBV3-1 (or the pseudogene TRBV3-2) and TRBJ1-5; 7 bases line up with TRBD1. Trimming at V came to 4 bases and at J to 1 base, leaving 10 bases not matched to a gene. This CDR3 spans 17 amino acids. Germline loops: CDR1 LGHDT, CDR2 YNNKEL (reference sequence). DNA for the CDR3: TGTGCCAGCAGCCCCTCCGAGGGCAGGGGGAGCAATCAGCCCCAGCATTTT. Encoded protein: CASSPSEGRGSNQPQHF.

The rearrangement joins TRBV5-4 to TRBJ1-1; D is unclear. Trimming removed 0 bases from V and 4 bases from J, with 13 bases in between. This CDR3 is built from 15 residues. Germline-derived CDR1 and CDR2 are SGHNT and YYREEE (reference sequence). Written as DNA, the CDR3 is TGTGCCAGCAGCTTGGAGTTAGCAGTAGCCACTGAAGCTTTCTTT. Its protein product is CASSLELAVATEAFF.

This chain joins TRBV6-2 or TRBV6-3 and TRBJ1-6, with unresolved D. Trimming took 2 bases from V and 6 from J, leaving 5 bases between them. There are 13 residues in the CDR3. Germline V gives CDR1 MNHEY, CDR2 SVGEGT. The CDR3 reads CASSYSSNSPLHF. DNA for the CDR3: TGTGCCAGCAGTTACAGCTCTAATTCACCCCTCCACTTT.

The rearrangement links TRBV7-2 to TRBJ2-1, with 10 positions matching TRBD2. The CDR3 contains 16 residues. Germline values: CDR1 SGHTA, CDR2 FQGNSA. J gave up 3 bases and V 5 bases, and 7 bases lay outside the gene matches. Here the CDR3 reads CASSPLAGEFYNEQFF. CDR3 DNA: TGTGCCAGCAGCCCCCTAGCGGGGGAGTTCTACAATGAGCAGTTCTTC. Full variable domain (outside the CDR3, taken from reference TRBV7-2 and TRBJ2-1): GAGVSQSPSNKVTEKGKDVELRCDPISGHTALYWYRQSLGQGLEFLIYFQGNSAPDKSGLPSDRFSAERTGGSVSTLTIQRTQQEDSAVYLCASSPLAGEFYNEQFFGPGTRLTVL.

V gene TRBV6-5 combines with J gene TRBJ2-1; TRBD2 matches 12 bases. Germline assignment: CDR1 MNHEY and CDR2 SVGAGI. There are 14 residues in the CDR3. With V trimmed by 9 bases and J by 4 bases, 4 bases remained unmatched. CDR3 in DNA: TGTGCCAGTACCGGGACTAGCGGGTACAATGAGCAGTTCTTC. Amino acids: CASTGTSGYNEQFF.

Turning to this clone: It is unclear where the CDR3 begins or ends on the DNA, so no DNA is shown, and the CDR3 is as TCRdb lists it. This rearrangement joins TRBV21-1 to TRBJ2-2; the DNA was not used to check the table's D call, TRBD2. TRBV21-1 corresponds to a pseudogene. The CDR3 sequence runs 14 residues, both termini included. CDR3 sequence reads: CASRVAGGTGELFF.

This clone was recorded only once. The V gene is TRBV7-9, the J gene TRBJ1-3; tentative D call: TRBD1 (5 bases). The CDR3 is made up of 15 amino acids. The germline CDR1 and CDR2 sequences are SEHNR and FQNEAQ (reference sequence). The V gene lost 5 bases and the J gene lost 0 bases, with 11 bases spanning the gap. This chain's CDR3 is CASSPGGTSGNTIYF. DNA for the CDR3: TGTGCCAGCAGCCCCGGGGGGACCTCTGGAAACACCATATATTTT. Based on the CDR3 plus reference TRBV7-9 and TRBJ1-3, the full variable domain is DTGVSQNPRHKITKRGQNVTFRCDPISEHNRLYWYRQTLGQGPEFLTYFQNEAQLEKSRLLSDRFSAERPKGSFSTLEIQRTEQGDSAMYLCASSPGGTSGNTIYFGEGSWLTVV.

This sequence joins TRBV29-1 and TRBJ1-1; 7 bases are a match to TRBD1. CDR1 SQVTM and CDR2 ANQGSEA come from the germline V gene. With V trimmed by 7 bases and J by 8 bases, 16 bases remained unmatched. The CDR3 has 14 amino acids. CDR3: CSGIRQGKGSEAFF. DNA for the CDR3: TGCAGCGGGATCCGACAGGGAAAAGGGTCGGAAGCTTTCTTT.